Following are 5 T cell receptor beta chains from one sample sequenced in a study of T cells in Graves' hyperthyroidism and ophthalmopathy. RNA transcripts gave rise to amplified TCR beta CDR3 regions. With the HTBI primer set, the TCR CDR3 went through a first round of RT-PCR. MiXCR was run by TCRdb on the multiplex PCR reads, yielding one entry per CDR3 protein. The sample holds approximately 640,000 distinct CDR3 sequences, 17% seen once. The material sequenced was blood. These TCRs come from a man aged 50 to 59 with Graves' hyperthyroidism.

This clonotype was observed once. V is TRBV4-1 and J is TRBJ2-3; no clear D. This CDR3 region has 14 residues. Germline V gene sequence: CDR1 MGHRA, CDR2 YSYEKL. V was trimmed by 0 bases and J by 3 bases, leaving 7 bases between them. CDR3 in DNA: TGCGCCAGCAGCCAAGAACCCGAAACAGATACGCAGTATTTT. Its translation is CASSQEPETDTQYF.

This clonotype has ten or more counts. The rearrangement joins TRBV24-1 to TRBJ2-2; possible D gene TRBD1, 6 bases. Between the trimmed V and J ends, which lost 2 bases and 8 bases, there was a span of 14 bases. The V gene's germline CDR1 is KGHDR and CDR2 SFDVKD. CDR3 length equals 15 residues. The CDR3 nucleotides are TGTGCCACCAGTGATTCTAGGGGGATCGTTGGGGAGCTGTTTTTT. This gives the protein CATSDSRGIVGELFF.

This clonotype was seen repeatedly, ten times or more. The rearrangement uses TRBV27 and TRBJ2-7, with no clear D. Trimming stripped 8 bases from V and 2 bases from J, with 13 bases between. This CDR3 region has 13 residues. Germline CDR1 is MNHEY and CDR2 is SMNVEV (reference sequence). The CDR3 loop reads CASRPESTYEQYF. The CDR3 DNA follows: TGTGCCAGCCGACCGGAATCCACCTACGAGCAGTACTTC.

There are many counts of this clonotype. V and J are TRBV6-1 and TRBJ2-1, with a possible D match to TRBD2 (6 bases). The germline gives CDR1 MNHNS, CDR2 SASEGT. V was pared by 1 base and J by 1 base, with 8 bases between. The CDR3 extends over 15 amino acids. The CDR3 DNA is TGTGCCAGCAGTGAAGGGGACTGGTCCTACAATGAGCAGTTCTTC. Translation: CASSEGDWSYNEQFF.

Many counts were recorded for this clonotype. This sequence joins TRBV2 and TRBJ1-5; D ambiguous. Germline loops: CDR1 SNHLY, CDR2 FYNNEI. This CDR3 spans 14 amino acids. With 6 bases removed from V and 0 bases from J, the gap between germline ends came to 9 bases. The CDR3 nucleotides are TGTGCCAGCAGCGAGATCACTAGCAATCAGCCCCAGCATTTT. Protein: CASSEITSNQPQHF.